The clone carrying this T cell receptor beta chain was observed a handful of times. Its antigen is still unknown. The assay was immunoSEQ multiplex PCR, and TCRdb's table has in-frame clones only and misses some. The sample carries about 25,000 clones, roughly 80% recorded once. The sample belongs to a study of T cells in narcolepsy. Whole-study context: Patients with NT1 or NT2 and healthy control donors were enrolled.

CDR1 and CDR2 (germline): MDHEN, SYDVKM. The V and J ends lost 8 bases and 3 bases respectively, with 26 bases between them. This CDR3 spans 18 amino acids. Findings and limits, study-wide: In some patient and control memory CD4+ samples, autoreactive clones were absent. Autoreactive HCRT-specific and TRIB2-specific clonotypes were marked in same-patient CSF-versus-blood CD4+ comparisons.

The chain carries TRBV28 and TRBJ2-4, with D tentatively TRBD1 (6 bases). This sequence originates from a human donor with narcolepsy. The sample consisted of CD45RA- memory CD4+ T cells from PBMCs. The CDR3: CASVPHGAVTGVKNIQYF. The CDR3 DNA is TGTGCCAGCGTCCCACACGGAGCAGTGACAGGAGTCAAAAACATTCAGTACTTC.